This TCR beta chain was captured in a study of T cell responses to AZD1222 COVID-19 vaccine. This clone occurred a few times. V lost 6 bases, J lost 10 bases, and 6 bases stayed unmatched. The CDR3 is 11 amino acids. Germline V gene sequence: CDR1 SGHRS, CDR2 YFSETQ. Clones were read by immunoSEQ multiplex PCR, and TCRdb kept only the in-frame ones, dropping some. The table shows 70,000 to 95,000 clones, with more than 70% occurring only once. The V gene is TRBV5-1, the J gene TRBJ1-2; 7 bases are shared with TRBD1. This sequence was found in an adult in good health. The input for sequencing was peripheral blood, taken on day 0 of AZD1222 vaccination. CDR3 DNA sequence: TGCGCCAGCACCGAGGACAGGACCTACACCTTC. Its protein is CASTEDRTYTF. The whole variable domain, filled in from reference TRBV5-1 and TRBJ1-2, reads KAGVTQTPRYLIKTRGQQVTLSCSPISGHRSVSWYQQTPGQGLQFLFEYFSETQRNKGNFPGRFSGRQFSNSRSEMNVSTLELGDSALYLCASTEDRTYTFGSGTRLTVV.